This is a list of T cell receptor beta chains from one sample in a study of spatial heterogeneity in lung cancer. MiXCR was run by TCRdb on the 5' RACE reads, yielding one entry per CDR3 protein. The table shows 8,000 or so distinct CDR3 sequences, with approximately 10% occurring only once. The material was lung tumor tissue, obtained at surgery. The receptor source for this set is a male donor with early-stage non-small cell lung cancer. Both conserved end residues are part of each CDR3. The D gene is left open where the match is weak. The size entry is marked missing in some rows and otherwise reads once, few, many or a size class.

d_call,j_call,clone_size,v_call,cdr3_nt,cdr3_aa
NA,TRBJ2-3,medium-sized,TRBV5-1,TGCGCCAGCAGCCCCAGCACAGATACGCAGTATTTT,CASSPSTDTQYF
TRBD1,TRBJ2-2,few,TRBV5-1,TGCGCCAGCAGCGGGACAGGGCTTTCGAACACCGGGGAGCTGTTTTTT,CASSGTGLSNTGELFF
NA,TRBJ1-1,few,TRBV7-2,TGTGCCAGCAGCTTCCCGCTCGACAGGAAGAACACTGAAGCTTTCTTT,CASSFPLDRKNTEAFF
NA,TRBJ2-7,few,TRBV9,TGTGCCAGCAGCCCCCCAGGGATAAATTACGAGCAGTACTTC,CASSPPGINYEQYF
TRBD1,TRBJ2-7,many,TRBV15,TGTGCCACCAGCAAGGACAGGGGGCGGTACGAGCAGTACTTC,CATSKDRGRYEQYF
TRBD2,TRBJ2-2,many,TRBV6-6,TGTGCCAGCAGTTACGAGTCGACTAGCGGTAACACCGGGGAGCTGTTTTTT,CASSYESTSGNTGELFF
NA,TRBJ1-1,NA,TRBV6-6,TGTGCCAGCTCCGACAGCCTGGGGGCCAATGTGAACACTGAAGCTTTCTTT,CASSDSLGANVNTEAFF
NA,TRBJ2-5,few,TRBV9,TGTGCCAGCAGCGTTACAGGAACCTACCAAGAGACCCAGTACTTC,CASSVTGTYQETQYF
NA,TRBJ2-2,medium-sized,TRBV27,TGTGCCAGCAGACGAGGGGTCGGGGAGCTGTTTTTT,CASRRGVGELFF
NA,TRBJ2-1,medium-sized,TRBV5-4,TGTGCCAGCAGCCCTGGACTTCACGCCTCCTACAATGAGCAGTTCTTC,CASSPGLHASYNEQFF
TRBD1,TRBJ1-1,medium-sized,TRBV20-1,TGCAGTGCTAGAGAGGGACAGGTGCTCACTGAAGCTTTCTTT,CSAREGQVLTEAFF
TRBD2,TRBJ2-3,NA,TRBV20-1,TGCAGTGCTAGAGCTCCTAGCGGGCCCACAGATACGCAGTATTTT,CSARAPSGPTDTQYF
NA,TRBJ2-7,few,TRBV12-3/TRBV12-4,TGTGCCAGCAGTTTGAATGGTTACCTCTACGAGCAGTACTTC,CASSLNGYLYEQYF
TRBD1,TRBJ1-4,medium-sized,TRBV5-1,TGCGCCAGCAGCTTGACCGGACAGGGGGGTAATGAAAAACTGTTTTTT,CASSLTGQGGNEKLFF
NA,TRBJ2-7,medium-sized,TRBV5-1,TGCGCCAGCAGCTTGAGGGGCACGGGGTACCGCTACGAGCAGTACTTC,CASSLRGTGYRYEQYF
NA,TRBJ2-1,medium-sized,TRBV24-1,TGTGCCACCAGTGACCGTACCTTGGGGGAGCAGTTCTTC,CATSDRTLGEQFF
TRBD2,TRBJ2-1,NA,TRBV3-1,TGTGCCAGCAGCCAATCCGGGACTAGTGGTGAGCAGTTCTTC,CASSQSGTSGEQFF
NA,TRBJ1-5,medium-sized,TRBV28,TGTGCCAGCTCAGATGACAATCAGCCCCAGCATTTT,CASSDDNQPQHF
NA,TRBJ2-1,many,TRBV7-9,TGTGCCAGCACTTCTAGCGTGTCCTCGTACAATGAGCAGTTCTTC,CASTSSVSSYNEQFF
NA,TRBJ1-1,many,TRBV6-5,TGTGCCAGCAGTTACTCGGACAGGAACACTGAAGCTTTCTTT,CASSYSDRNTEAFF
NA,TRBJ1-5,NA,TRBV5-1,TGCGCCAGCAGCTTGGTTGAGGGCCCCAAGCCCCAGCATTTT,CASSLVEGPKPQHF
NA,TRBJ2-3,NA,TRBV5-1,TGCGCCAGCAGCCCGCCTCCTACGGGACCTACCACAGATACGCAGTATTTT,CASSPPPTGPTTDTQYF
TRBD1,TRBJ2-7,few,TRBV7-3,TGTGCCAGCAGCGCTTACAGGGGCTCCTACGAGCAGTACTTC,CASSAYRGSYEQYF
TRBD1,TRBJ1-5,medium-sized,TRBV2,TGTGCCAGCAGTAACGACAGGGATCAGCCCCAGCATTTT,CASSNDRDQPQHF
NA,TRBJ2-7,NA,TRBV28,TGTGCCAGCAGTTTCGGTGGTAGCGCTACAGACGAGCAGTACTTC,CASSFGGSATDEQYF
TRBD2,TRBJ2-7,medium-sized,TRBV5-1,TGCGCCAGCAGCAAGGGGACTAGTCCCTACGAGCAGTACTTC,CASSKGTSPYEQYF
NA,TRBJ1-6,NA,TRBV5-1,TGCGCCAGCAGACCCACCAATGATGGTTCACCCCTCCACTTT,CASRPTNDGSPLHF
NA,TRBJ2-4,many,TRBV3-1,TGTGCCAGCAGCCTCTCAGAGGGATTAGCCAAAAACATTCAGTACTTC,CASSLSEGLAKNIQYF
TRBD1,TRBJ2-6,medium-sized,TRBV12-3/TRBV12-4,TGTGCCAGCAGTTCCCGGACAGGGGGCACTGGGGCCAACGTCCTGACTTTC,CASSSRTGGTGANVLTF
TRBD1,TRBJ1-2,few,TRBV20-1,TGCAGTGCTACAGATCGGGACAGAGCCTATGGCTACACCTTC,CSATDRDRAYGYTF
NA,TRBJ2-4,NA,TRBV6-2/TRBV6-3,TGTGCCAGCAGTTCGGACGTTAGTCTAGCCAAAAACATTCAGTACTTC,CASSSDVSLAKNIQYF
TRBD2,TRBJ2-7,medium-sized,TRBV27,TGTGCCAGCCGCATTCTAGCGGGAGGGTCGGGTGAGCAGTACTTC,CASRILAGGSGEQYF
NA,TRBJ2-7,many,TRBV6-2/TRBV6-3,TGTGCCAGCAGACCCGGAGGGGGGCACGAGCAGTACTTC,CASRPGGGHEQYF